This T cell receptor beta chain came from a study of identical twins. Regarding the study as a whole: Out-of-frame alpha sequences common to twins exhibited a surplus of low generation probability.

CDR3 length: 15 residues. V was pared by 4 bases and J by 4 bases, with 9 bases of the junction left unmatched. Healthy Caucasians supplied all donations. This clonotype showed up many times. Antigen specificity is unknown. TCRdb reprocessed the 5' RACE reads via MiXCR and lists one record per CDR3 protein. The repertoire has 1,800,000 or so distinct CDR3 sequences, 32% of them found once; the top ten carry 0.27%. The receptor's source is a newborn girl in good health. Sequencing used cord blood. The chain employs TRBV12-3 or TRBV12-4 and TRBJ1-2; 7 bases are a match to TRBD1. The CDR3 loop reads CASSSFRDRPYGYTF. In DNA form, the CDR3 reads TGTGCCAGCAGTTCATTTCGGGACAGACCCTATGGCTACACCTTC.